Following are 27 T cell receptor beta chains from one sample sequenced in a study of blood T cells in healthy people across ages. A sample-barcoded 5' primer and a J-beta primer mix were used in a second PCR of roughly 7 to 11 cycles. TCRdb redid the calling of the 5' RACE reads with MiXCR, one entry per CDR3 protein. The sample lists about 1.4 million distinct CDR3 sequences, roughly 60% occurring once. Sequencing was performed on blood. All receptors come from a man aged 18 to 30 in good health.

This clonotype was seen a few times. The chain carries TRBV6-5 and TRBJ2-4; no firm D call. Near its end, the DNA agrees better with TRBJ2-7, so the J call may be wrong. CDR1 and CDR2 from the germline V gene are MNHEY and SVGAGI. This CDR3 comprises 11 residues. This CDR3 is CASSYFNEQYF. DNA for the CDR3: TGTGCCAGCAGTTACTTTAACGAGCAGTACTTC.

This chain uses TRBV28 with TRBJ2-2; no clear D gene. The CDR3 has 11 amino acids. V shed 4 bases and J shed 7 bases, with 4 bases lying between them. Germline CDR1 MDHEN, CDR2 SYDVKM. The DNA for the CDR3 is TGTGCCAGCAGTTGGTTCGGGGAGCTGTTTTTT. Protein product: CASSWFGELFF.

The rearrangement links TRBV6-5 to TRBJ1-5; D possibly corresponds to TRBD1 (5 bases). Deletions cut 4 bases from V and 0 bases from J, with 28 bases between. Per germline, CDR1 MNHEY and CDR2 SVGAGI. The CDR3 runs 21 residues. The CDR3 DNA reads as TGTGCCAGCAGTTCTACGGGGCGGGTGAAAGTGATTGTCGATAGCAATCAGCCCCAGCATTTT. Amino acids: CASSSTGRVKVIVDSNQPQHF.

The chain has TRBV5-4 and TRBJ2-7, with 12 positions matching TRBD2. Trimming took 4 bases from V and 7 from J; bases not matched to a gene: 9. The CDR3 totals 15 residues. The germline CDR1 and CDR2 sequences are SGHNT and YYREEE (reference sequence). The CDR3 nucleotides read TGTGCCAGCAGCCATCCTAGCGGGGGGGCCCTTGAGCAGTACTTC. Translation: CASSHPSGGALEQYF. The full variable domain, in which reference TRBV5-4 and TRBJ2-7 provide the parts outside the CDR3, is ETGVTQSPTHLIKTRGQQVTLRCSSQSGHNTVSWYQQALGQGPQFIFQYYREEENGRGNFPPRFSGLQFPNYSSELNVNALELDDSALYLCASSHPSGGALEQYFGPGTRLTVT.

The chain couples TRBV2 to TRBJ2-5; D is perhaps TRBD1 (6 bases). Gene TRBJ2-7 matches the end of the DNA better, so the J call may be wrong. The CDR3 length is 15 residues. Germline-derived CDR1 and CDR2 are SNHLY and FYNNEI. The CDR3 bases are TGTGCCAGCAGTGAATGGGGCAGGGGCCCCTACGAGCAGTACTTC. Protein product: CASSEWGRGPYEQYF.

This clonotype was detected only a few times. The chain combines TRBV7-8 with TRBJ2-3; D possibly matches TRBD1 or TRBD2 (5 bases each). Germline CDR1 reads SGHVS; CDR2 reads FQNEAQ. Trimming cost V 4 bases and J 4 bases, with 12 bases left between them. This CDR3 region has 14 residues. The CDR3 DNA follows: TGTGCCAGCAGCTCGCAATGGGACGCAGATACGCAGTATTTT. Its translation: CASSSQWDADTQYF. The variable domain in full, with the rest retrieved from reference TRBV7-8 and TRBJ2-3, is GAGVSQSPRYKVAKRGQDVALRCDPISGHVSLFWYQQALGQGPEFLTYFQNEAQLDKSGLPSDRFFAERPEGSVSTLKIQRTQQEDSAVYLCASSSQWDADTQYFGPGTRLTVL.

A remark on this clonotype: A read error may explain this, as a much larger clone is one base away. This rearrangement joins TRBV7-9 to TRBJ2-2, with D unclear. Germline V lookup: CDR1 SEHNR, CDR2 FQNEAQ (reference sequence). The CDR3 contains 12 residues. V was cut by 2 bases and J by 6 bases, with 4 bases left in between. This chain's CDR3 is CASSLSPGELFF. Written as DNA, the CDR3 is TGTGCCAGCAGCTTAAGTCCCGGGGAGCTGTTTTTT.

This clonotype was counted only a few times. In nucleotides, the CDR3 is TGCAGCGTTGGACAGTACTACGAGCAGTACTTC. Translated, it gives CSVGQYYEQYF. The chain combines TRBV29-1 with TRBJ2-7; D is perhaps TRBD1 (5 bases). The germline V gene has CDR1 SQVTM and CDR2 ANQGSEA. This CDR3 spans 11 amino acids. V was trimmed by 4 bases and J by 3 bases, leaving 7 bases between them.

The chain links TRBV7-8 to TRBJ2-7; D is unresolved. Germline CDR1 and CDR2: SGHVS and FQNEAQ. This CDR3 has 15 residues. V gave up 5 bases and J gave up 0 bases, with 14 bases separating them. CDR3 DNA: TGTGCCAGCAGCGCGCCCGACACTAACTCCTACGAGCAGTACTTC. It is translated as CASSAPDTNSYEQYF.

The CDR3 nucleotides are TGTGCCAGCAGTTCCGATCCGGGGAACAGACTTCTTGGCTACACCTTC. Its protein is CASSSDPGNRLLGYTF. V usage is TRBV12-3 or TRBV12-4 and J usage is TRBJ1-2; the D is unclear. This CDR3 spans 16 amino acids. The V and J ends lost 4 bases and 7 bases respectively, with 22 bases between them.

This clonotype was counted a single time. V and J are TRBV27 and TRBJ1-2; a weak D match, TRBD1 (5 bases). CDR1 and CDR2 from the germline V gene are MNHEY and SMNVEV (reference sequence). Trimming took off 5 bases at V and 4 bases at J, with 14 bases between the two ends. CDR3 length: 14 amino acids. CDR3 in DNA: TGTGCCAGCAGTATAGGGGCGCGGGGCTATGGCTACACCTTC. Amino acids: CASSIGARGYGYTF.

This clonotype was picked up one time. The gene calls are TRBV6-5 and TRBJ2-7, with 11 nucleotides matching TRBD2. V lost 6 bases and J lost 2; bases outside the gene matches: 9. CDR1 and CDR2 from the germline V gene are MNHEY and SVGAGI. The CDR3 runs 16 residues. The CDR3 is CASRPGLAGTAYEQYF. CDR3 nucleotide sequence: TGTGCCAGCAGACCCGGACTAGCGGGTACAGCCTACGAGCAGTACTTC.

The chain has TRBV20-1 and TRBJ2-3, with TRBD2 matching 7 bases. Germline CDR1 and CDR2: DFQATT and SNEGSKA (reference sequence). Trimming took 4 bases from V and 8 from J; bases not matched to a gene: 15. The CDR3 contains 15 residues. CDR3 amino acids: CSATGTAGREGTQYF. In DNA form, the CDR3 reads TGCAGTGCTACCGGAACCGCTGGAAGGGAGGGTACGCAGTATTTT.

This clonotype has a handful of counts. The chain couples TRBV5-4 to TRBJ2-6, with D unclear. V was pared by 4 bases and J by 0 bases, with 11 bases between. This CDR3 is 16 amino acids long. Germline lookup yields CDR1 SGHNT and CDR2 YYREEE (reference sequence). The CDR3 DNA follows: TGTGCCAGCAGCGTGGATGCAGGCTCTGGGGCCAACGTCCTGACTTTC. It codes for CASSVDAGSGANVLTF.

This clonotype was found once. This rearrangement joins TRBV5-1 to TRBJ2-5, with a possible D match to TRBD2 (6 bases). The CDR3 sequence is 15 residues long. Germline V gene lookup returns CDR1 SGHRS and CDR2 YFSETQ. V was trimmed by 0 bases and J by 5 bases, leaving 14 bases between them. In nucleotides, the CDR3 is TGCGCCAGCAGCTTGGACGGGGGAGAGCATGAGACCCAGTACTTC. Amino acid sequence: CASSLDGGEHETQYF.

This clonotype was observed once. The chain joins TRBV5-1 to TRBJ1-2; no firm D call. V dropped 0 bases and J dropped 7 bases, with 10 bases sitting between them. Germline loops: CDR1 SGHRS, CDR2 YFSETQ. This CDR3 region has 13 residues. This CDR3 is CASSLAMGSGYTF. The DNA for the CDR3 is TGCGCCAGCAGCTTGGCCATGGGGAGTGGCTACACCTTC. The full variable domain, rest sourced from reference TRBV5-1 and TRBJ1-2, is KAGVTQTPRYLIKTRGQQVTLSCSPISGHRSVSWYQQTPGQGLQFLFEYFSETQRNKGNFPGRFSGRQFSNSRSEMNVSTLELGDSALYLCASSLAMGSGYTFGSGTRLTVV.

The V and J genes are TRBV11-2 and TRBJ1-1; 8 positions agree with TRBD1. Germline values: CDR1 SGHAT, CDR2 FQNNGV. After removal of 6 bases from V and 10 bases from J, the junction contained 7 bases not matched to a gene. The CDR3 loop spans 12 amino acids. The CDR3 nucleotides read TGTGCCAGCAGACACACAGGGGGTGGAGCTTTCTTT. Translated: CASRHTGGGAFF.

This chain connects TRBV20-1 to TRBJ2-3; D uncertain. CDR3 length equals 13 residues. The germline CDR1 and CDR2 sequences are DFQATT and SNEGSKA (reference sequence). The V and J ends lost 4 bases and 2 bases respectively, with 10 bases between them. The CDR3 reads CSATATITDTQYF. CDR3 in DNA: TGCAGTGCTACAGCGACAATCACAGATACGCAGTATTTT.

This chain uses TRBV27 with TRBJ1-1; TRBD1 might be the D (6 bases). This CDR3 has 12 residues. Germline lookup yields CDR1 MNHEY and CDR2 SMNVEV (reference sequence). The V gene lost 6 bases and the J gene lost 4 bases, with 9 bases spanning the gap. CDR3: CASRGHSTEAFF. In DNA form, the CDR3 reads TGTGCCAGCAGGGGACACAGCACTGAAGCTTTCTTT.

The chain carries TRBV4-1 and TRBJ2-7; the match to TRBD2 covers 10 bases. Trimming cost V 1 base and J 3 bases; bases outside gene matches: 6. From germline, CDR1 is MGHRA and CDR2 YSYEKL. The length of the CDR3 is 16 residues. The CDR3 DNA reads TGCGCCAGCAGCCAAGGGCTAGCGGGGGAAGGCTACGAGCAGTACTTC. It yields the protein CASSQGLAGEGYEQYF.

There are many counts of this clonotype. CDR3 nucleotide sequence: TGTGCCAGCAGCCCACTAGCTAGCACAGATACGCAGTATTTT. It translates to CASSPLASTDTQYF. The chain joins TRBV7-9 to TRBJ2-3, with D tentatively TRBD2 (6 bases). Trimming removed 5 bases at V and 0 bases at J, with 9 bases between. The CDR3 totals 14 residues. The V gene's germline CDR1 is SEHNR and CDR2 FQNEAQ (reference sequence).

The chain carries TRBV27 and TRBJ2-1, with 9 positions matching TRBD2. The CDR3 is 15 residues long. Germline trimming cut 2 bases from V and 8 bases from J; bases unmatched to any gene: 7. Germline V lookup: CDR1 MNHEY, CDR2 SMNVEV (reference sequence). CDR3 residues: CASSLVAGVSDEQFF. CDR3 DNA sequence: TGTGCCAGCAGTTTAGTAGCGGGAGTTAGCGATGAGCAGTTCTTC.

V is TRBV20-1 and J is TRBJ2-4, with 9 bases identical to TRBD2. The length of the CDR3 is 17 residues. Germline CDR1 DFQATT, CDR2 SNEGSKA (reference sequence). The junction had 9 bases not matched to a gene; V was cut back by 3 bases and J by 0 bases. The CDR3 loop is CSASRAGGLLAKNIQYF. CDR3 in DNA: TGCAGTGCTAGTCGAGCGGGGGGACTACTAGCCAAAAACATTCAGTACTTC.

The chain links TRBV6-1 to TRBJ2-1; possible D gene TRBD2, 6 bases. Germline V lookup: CDR1 MNHNS, CDR2 SASEGT. The CDR3 length is 15 residues. V was trimmed by 3 bases and J by 8 bases, leaving 17 bases between them. CDR3 bases: TGTGCCAGCAGTGACGGCGGGACTTGGTTCGATGAGCAGTTCTTC. Translation: CASSDGGTWFDEQFF.

The gene calls are TRBV4-2 and TRBJ2-5; 10 nucleotides agree with TRBD2. The J segment lost 3 bases and the V segment lost 6 bases, leaving 10 bases of the junction unmatched. Germline values: CDR1 LGHNA, CDR2 YNFKEQ. The CDR3 is 16 amino acids. The CDR3 DNA reads TGTGCCAGCAGTGAGAGCGGGACTAGCGTTAAAGAGACCCAGTACTTC. Amino acid sequence: CASSESGTSVKETQYF.

The CDR3 loop reads CASSEGQGSNSPLHF. The CDR3 DNA reads as TGTGCCAGCAGTGAGGGACAGGGAAGTAATTCACCCCTCCACTTT. J is TRBJ1-6 and V is TRBV12-3 or TRBV12-4; 9 bases agree with TRBD1. The CDR3 spans 15 residues. Germline trimming cut 5 bases from V and 6 bases from J; bases unmatched to any gene: 5.

CDR3 residues: CSVGASTYNEQYF. CDR3 bases: TGCAGCGTAGGGGCAAGTACTTACAATGAGCAGTACTTC. The chain joins TRBV29-1 to TRBJ2-1, with D possibly being TRBD1 (5 bases). The DNA end favors TRBJ2-7, so the J call may be wrong. This CDR3 is 13 amino acids long. Germline CDR1 SQVTM, CDR2 ANQGSEA.